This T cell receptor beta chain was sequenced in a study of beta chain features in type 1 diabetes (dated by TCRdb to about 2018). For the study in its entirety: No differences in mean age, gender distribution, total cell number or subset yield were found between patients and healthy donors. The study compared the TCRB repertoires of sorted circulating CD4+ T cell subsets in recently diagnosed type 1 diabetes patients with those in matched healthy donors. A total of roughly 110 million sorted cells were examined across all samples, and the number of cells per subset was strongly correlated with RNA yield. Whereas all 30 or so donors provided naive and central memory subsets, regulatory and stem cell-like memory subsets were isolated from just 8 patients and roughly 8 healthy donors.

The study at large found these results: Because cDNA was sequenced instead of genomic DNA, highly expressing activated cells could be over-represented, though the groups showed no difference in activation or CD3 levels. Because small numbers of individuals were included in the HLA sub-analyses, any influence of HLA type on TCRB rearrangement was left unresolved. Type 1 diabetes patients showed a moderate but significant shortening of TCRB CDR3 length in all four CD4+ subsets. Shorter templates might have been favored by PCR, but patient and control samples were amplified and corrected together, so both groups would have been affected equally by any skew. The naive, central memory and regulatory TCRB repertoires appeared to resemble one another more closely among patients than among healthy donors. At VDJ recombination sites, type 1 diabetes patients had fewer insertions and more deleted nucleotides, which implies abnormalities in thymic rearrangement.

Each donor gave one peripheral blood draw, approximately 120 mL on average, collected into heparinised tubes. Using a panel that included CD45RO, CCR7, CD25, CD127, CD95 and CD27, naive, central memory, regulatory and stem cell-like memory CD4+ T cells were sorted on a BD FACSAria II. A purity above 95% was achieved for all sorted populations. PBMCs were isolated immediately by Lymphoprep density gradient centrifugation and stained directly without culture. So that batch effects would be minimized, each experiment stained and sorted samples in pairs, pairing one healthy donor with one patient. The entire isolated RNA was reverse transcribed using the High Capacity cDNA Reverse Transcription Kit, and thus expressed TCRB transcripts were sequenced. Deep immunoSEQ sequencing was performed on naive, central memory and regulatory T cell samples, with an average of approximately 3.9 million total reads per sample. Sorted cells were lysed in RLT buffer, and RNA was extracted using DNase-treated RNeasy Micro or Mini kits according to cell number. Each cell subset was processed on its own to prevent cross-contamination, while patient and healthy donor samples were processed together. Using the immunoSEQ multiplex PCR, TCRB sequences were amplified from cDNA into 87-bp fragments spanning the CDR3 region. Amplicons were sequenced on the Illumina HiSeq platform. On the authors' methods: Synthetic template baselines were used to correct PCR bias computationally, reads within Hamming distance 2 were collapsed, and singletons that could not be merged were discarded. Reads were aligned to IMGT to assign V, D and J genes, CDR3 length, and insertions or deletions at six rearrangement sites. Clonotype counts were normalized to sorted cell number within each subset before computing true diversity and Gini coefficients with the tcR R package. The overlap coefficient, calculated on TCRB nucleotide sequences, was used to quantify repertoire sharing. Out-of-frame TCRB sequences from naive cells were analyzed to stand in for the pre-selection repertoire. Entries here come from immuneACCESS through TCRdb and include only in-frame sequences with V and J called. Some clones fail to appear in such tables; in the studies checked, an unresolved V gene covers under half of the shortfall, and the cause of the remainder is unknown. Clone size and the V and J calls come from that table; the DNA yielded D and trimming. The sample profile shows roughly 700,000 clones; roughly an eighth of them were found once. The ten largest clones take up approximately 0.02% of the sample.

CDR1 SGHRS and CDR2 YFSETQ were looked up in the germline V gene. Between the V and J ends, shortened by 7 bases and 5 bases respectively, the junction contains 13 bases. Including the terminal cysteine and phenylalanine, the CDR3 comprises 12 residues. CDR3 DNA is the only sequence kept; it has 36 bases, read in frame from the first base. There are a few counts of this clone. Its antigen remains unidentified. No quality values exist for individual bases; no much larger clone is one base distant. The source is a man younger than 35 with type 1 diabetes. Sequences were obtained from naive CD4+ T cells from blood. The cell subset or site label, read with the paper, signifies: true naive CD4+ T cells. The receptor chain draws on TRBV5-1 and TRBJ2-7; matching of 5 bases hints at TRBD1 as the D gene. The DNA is TGCGCCAGCTACAGGTTTGAGGACGAGCAGTACTTC. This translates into CASYRFEDEQYF.